The 21 T cell receptor beta chains below all came from one sample that was sequenced in a study of T cell repertoires in cytomegalovirus infection (dated by TCRdb to the late 2010s). TCRdb records Illumina HiSeq 1500 as the sequencer. TCRdb reprocessed the public reads (quality trimming at Q25 with fastp, clone calling with MiXCR) and kept in-frame beta chains. For every CDR3 protein sequence, its rows merge into one entry that carries the most common genes and DNA. Counted in this sample were more than 650,000 distinct CDR3 sequences; less than 40% of them appeared once. In total, the top ten clones hold under 3.5% of the sample. The sample consisted of PBMCs. The source is a human donor in good health (CMV status not recorded). Some clones in this sample may be carry-over from other donors' samples.

About this clonotype itself: A clone one base away is much larger, so this may be a read error. The genes are TRBV7-2 and TRBJ1-5; 7 nucleotides line up with TRBD1. Germline V CDR1 and CDR2: SGHTA, FQGNSA. J was trimmed by 4 bases and V by 2 bases; bases with no gene match: 5. The CDR3 is made up of 15 amino acids. The CDR3 reads CASSLTTGLNQPQHF. The CDR3 nucleotides read TGTGCCAGCAGCTTAACGACAGGGCTTAATCAGCCCCAGCATTTT.

J is TRBJ2-1 and V is TRBV3-1; D perhaps matches TRBD2 (6 bases). The V end lost 6 bases, the J end lost 2 bases, and 17 bases lay between the germline ends. From germline, CDR1 is LGHDT and CDR2 YNNKEL (reference sequence). The CDR3 covers 16 residues. CDR3 DNA: TGTGCCAGCAGGTCGGGGGACCCACGAACCTACAATGAGCAGTTCTTC. Translated: CASRSGDPRTYNEQFF.

This clonotype was seen more than once but under ten times. V gene TRBV27 combines with J gene TRBJ2-1; 7 bases map to TRBD2. CDR3 length: 14 amino acids. J gave up 6 bases and V 3 bases, and 5 bases lay outside the gene matches. Germline-derived CDR1 and CDR2 are MNHEY and SMNVEV (reference sequence). CDR3 amino acids: CASSLGRDGNEQFF. In DNA, the CDR3 is TGTGCCAGCAGTTTGGGGAGGGACGGCAATGAGCAGTTCTTC.

This chain links TRBV6-1 with TRBJ1-4; 7 nucleotides match TRBD1. The CDR3 extends over 14 amino acids. J lost 6 bases, V lost 4 bases, and 5 bases had no gene match. CDR1 is MNHNS and CDR2 is SASEGT in the germline V gene. The CDR3 here is CASSGPGQHEKLFF. CDR3 DNA sequence: TGTGCCAGCAGTGGACCGGGACAGCATGAAAAACTGTTTTTT.

The chain is built from TRBV27 and TRBJ1-5; D may be TRBD1 (5 bases). This CDR3 is built from 16 residues. Germline-derived CDR1 and CDR2 are MNHEY and SMNVEV (reference sequence). The V and J ends lost 7 bases and 3 bases respectively, with 19 bases between them. DNA of the CDR3: TGTGCCAGCATTTCGAGGGGTCTTGATCACAATCAGCCCCAGCATTTT. This translates into CASISRGLDHNQPQHF.

This clonotype occurred a few times. The chain joins TRBV27 to TRBJ1-2; D is possibly TRBD1 (6 bases). Per germline, CDR1 MNHEY and CDR2 SMNVEV (reference sequence). Trimming shortened V by 5 bases and J by 8 bases, and 21 bases separated the two germline ends. CDR3 length equals 15 residues. The CDR3 region has the DNA TGTGCCAGCAGTGTGACAGGTACTATGCGCACGGGCTACACCTTC. This gives the protein CASSVTGTMRTGYTF.

This chain joins TRBV9 and TRBJ1-1; D is uncertain. V dropped 0 bases and J dropped 7 bases, with 13 bases sitting between them. The length of the CDR3 is 14 residues. Germline CDR1 and CDR2: SGDLS and YYNGEE. CDR3 loop: CASSVGFGSIEAFF. The CDR3 DNA is TGTGCCAGCAGCGTAGGATTTGGCAGCATTGAAGCTTTCTTT.

The chain has TRBV27 and TRBJ1-2; possible D gene TRBD1, 6 bases. This CDR3 has 14 amino acids. Germline V gives CDR1 MNHEY, CDR2 SMNVEV (reference sequence). Trimming cost V 5 bases and J 3 bases, with 13 bases left between them. This CDR3 reads CASSRGQWDYGYTF. CDR3 DNA: TGTGCCAGCAGTCGAGGACAGTGGGACTATGGCTACACCTTC.

The rearrangement links TRBV6-6 to TRBJ1-3; D gene uncertain. The germline CDR1 and CDR2 sequences are MNHNY and SVGAGI (reference sequence). The CDR3 has 15 amino acids. Trimming removed 6 bases at V and 2 bases at J, with 14 bases between. For the CDR3, the DNA is TGTGCCAGCAGCCCCATACTCCAGGCTGGAAACACCATATATTTT. As protein: CASSPILQAGNTIYF.

The chain has TRBV28 and TRBJ2-7; D is unclear. Germline-derived CDR1 and CDR2 are MDHEN and SYDVKM. CDR3 length: 15 amino acids. Trimming pared 2 bases from V and 6 bases from J, leaving 17 bases between. Here the CDR3 reads CASSLGPAGPLEQYF. DNA for the CDR3: TGTGCCAGCAGTTTAGGGCCTGCTGGGCCTCTCGAGCAGTACTTC.

This rearrangement joins TRBV13 to TRBJ2-1; no firm D call. CDR1 is PRHDT and CDR2 is FYEKMQ in the germline V gene (reference sequence). V was cut by 3 bases and J by 4 bases, with 16 bases left in between. This CDR3 spans 16 amino acids. The CDR3 bases are TGTGCCAGCAGCTTGTTTCGGGCAGCCTTATACAATGAGCAGTTCTTC. This codes for CASSLFRAALYNEQFF. Complete variable domain (other parts from reference TRBV13 and TRBJ2-1): AAGVIQSPRHLIKEKRETATLKCYPIPRHDTVYWYQQGPGQDPQFLISFYEKMQSDKGSIPDRFSAQQFSDYHSELNMSSLELGDSALYFCASSLFRAALYNEQFFGPGTRLTVL.

On this clonotype: A much larger clone sits a single nucleotide away, making a read error possible. As the CDR3 is not closed by the conserved phenylalanine or tryptophan, this likely results from a read error. V usage is TRBV7-2 and J usage is TRBJ2-7; 8 bases fit TRBD2. The CDR3 has 15 amino acids. CDR1 is SGHTA, CDR2 FQGNSA, per germline. Trimming took 5 bases from V and 2 from J; bases not matched to a gene: 8. CDR3 sequence: CASSRTSSWAYEQYL. CDR3 in DNA: TGTGCCAGCAGCCGGACTAGCTCCTGGGCCTACGAGCAGTACTTA.

This clonotype was counted a few times. The chain couples TRBV6-2 or TRBV6-3 to TRBJ1-5; D not certain. V was shortened by 6 bases and J by 9 bases, with 18 bases between the two germline ends. CDR3 length: 14 amino acids. The V gene's germline CDR1 is MNHEY and CDR2 SVGEGT. In nucleotides, the CDR3 is TGTGCCAGCAGAAAGACATCGGTCGGGTGGCCCCAGCATTTT. The encoded protein is CASRKTSVGWPQHF.

This clonotype was recorded many times. The chain combines TRBV7-8 with TRBJ1-1; no clear D. The length of the CDR3 is 14 residues. V lost 0 bases, J lost 2 bases, and 7 bases lay in between. From germline, CDR1 is SGHVS and CDR2 FQNEAQ. The CDR3 sequence is CASSLAGKNTEAFF. DNA for the CDR3: TGTGCCAGCAGCTTAGCGGGCAAAAACACTGAAGCTTTCTTT. The variable domain in full, completed from reference TRBV7-8 and TRBJ1-1, reads GAGVSQSPRYKVAKRGQDVALRCDPISGHVSLFWYQQALGQGPEFLTYFQNEAQLDKSGLPSDRFFAERPEGSVSTLKIQRTQQEDSAVYLCASSLAGKNTEAFFGQGTRLTVV.

The rearrangement links TRBV5-1 to TRBJ1-1, with 7 bases lining up with TRBD1. Germline V gene lookup returns CDR1 SGHRS and CDR2 YFSETQ. J gave up 1 base and V 0 bases, and 6 bases lay outside the gene matches. The CDR3 covers 16 residues. CDR3 amino acids: CASSLARGRQNTEAFF. The DNA for the CDR3 is TGCGCCAGCAGCTTGGCCAGGGGGAGACAGAACACTGAAGCTTTCTTT.

This clonotype showed up just a few times. This chain links TRBV19 with TRBJ1-2; 8 bases match TRBD1. Germline V gene sequence: CDR1 LNHDA, CDR2 SQIVND (reference sequence). The CDR3 is 15 residues long. After removal of 7 bases from V and 4 bases from J, the junction contained 11 bases not matched to a gene. As DNA, the CDR3 is TGTGCCAGTACTACAGGGGGGACTCAGAGCTATGGCTACACCTTC. Translated, it gives CASTTGGTQSYGYTF.

This chain uses TRBV6-5 with TRBJ2-1; 7 bases match TRBD2. After removal of 8 bases from V and 5 bases from J, the junction contained 6 bases not matched to a gene. CDR3 length equals 13 residues. Germline V gene sequence: CDR1 MNHEY, CDR2 SVGAGI. The CDR3 region has the DNA TGTGCCAGCCGGGCTAGCGGCCACAATGAGCAGTTCTTC. This sequence encodes CASRASGHNEQFF.

This clonotype has at least ten counts. The rearrangement joins TRBV7-6 to TRBJ2-1; D ambiguous. V lost 3 bases and J lost 2, with 14 bases in between. The CDR3 totals 16 residues. CDR1 SGHVS and CDR2 FNYEAQ come from the germline V gene. The CDR3 DNA reads TGTGCCAGCAGCTTCCAGTCGGCTAGTGCCTACAATGAGCAGTTCTTC. Its protein product is CASSFQSASAYNEQFF.

The V gene is TRBV2, the J gene TRBJ1-2; D not resolved. This CDR3 region has 15 residues. Germline V lookup: CDR1 SNHLY, CDR2 FYNNEI. The V end lost 9 bases, the J end lost 4 bases, and 21 bases lay between the germline ends. The CDR3 region has the DNA TGTGCCAGTCCTCGGGCCACTAAACACGGCTATGGCTACACCTTC. This gives the protein CASPRATKHGYGYTF.

The rearrangement uses TRBV7-4 and TRBJ2-3, with D perhaps TRBD1 or TRBD2 (7 bases each). The germline V gene encodes CDR1 SGHVT and CDR2 SQSDAQ. V was clipped by 8 bases and J by 5 bases, with 11 bases between them. The CDR3 has 12 amino acids. In nucleotides, the CDR3 is TGTGCCAGCGGGGGGGACAGAGATACGCAGTATTTT. Protein sequence: CASGGDRDTQYF.

CDR3 residues: CASSGSWTYNSPLHF. Written as DNA, the CDR3 is TGTGCCAGCAGTGGTTCTTGGACCTATAATTCACCCCTCCACTTT. V and J are TRBV2 and TRBJ1-6; no firm D call. The length of the CDR3 is 15 residues. Trimming removed 4 bases at V and 2 bases at J, with 9 bases between. Germline V gene data show CDR1 as SNHLY and CDR2 as FYNNEI.